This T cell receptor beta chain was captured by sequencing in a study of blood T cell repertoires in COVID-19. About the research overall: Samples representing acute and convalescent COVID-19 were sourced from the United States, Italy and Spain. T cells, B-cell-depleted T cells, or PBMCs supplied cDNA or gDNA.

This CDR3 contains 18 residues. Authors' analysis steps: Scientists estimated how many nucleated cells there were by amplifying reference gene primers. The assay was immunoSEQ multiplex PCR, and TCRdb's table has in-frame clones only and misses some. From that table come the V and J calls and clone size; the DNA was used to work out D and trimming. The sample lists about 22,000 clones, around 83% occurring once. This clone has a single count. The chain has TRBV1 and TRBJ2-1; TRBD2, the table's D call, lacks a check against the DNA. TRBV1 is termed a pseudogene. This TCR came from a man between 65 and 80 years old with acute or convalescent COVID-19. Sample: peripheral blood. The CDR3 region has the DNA TGCACCAGCAGCCTACCTCCTTTAAGGAGCTGCTCCTACAATGAGCAGTTCTTC. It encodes CTSSLPPLRSCSYNEQFF.